The present entry profiles one T cell receptor beta chain with its context. As yet, its antigen is unknown. Trimming pared 7 bases from V and 8 bases from J, leaving 14 bases between. The CDR3 spans 12 residues. Germline V gives CDR1 MNHNS, CDR2 SASEGT. Study outcomes and limitations: Whole repertoires were not studied in the larger cohort, only one V-J beta rearrangement.

Full-length variable regions came from constant-region reverse primers plus semi-nested Nested Universal Primer A PCR. TCRdb redid the calling of the 5' RACE reads with MiXCR, one entry per CDR3 protein. The sample contains about 8,300 distinct CDR3 sequences, around half of which appear only once. Sequencing input: memory CD4+ T cells sorted from a lymph node. Subset indicated: memory CD4+ T cells, CD4+CD45RO+CD25-. The sequence came from a female donor with breast cancer. This chain uses TRBV6-1 with TRBJ1-2; no clear D. The CDR3 DNA sequence: TGTGCCAGCACCCTTCAAGTGAGCGGCTACACCTTC. This sequence encodes CASTLQVSGYTF.